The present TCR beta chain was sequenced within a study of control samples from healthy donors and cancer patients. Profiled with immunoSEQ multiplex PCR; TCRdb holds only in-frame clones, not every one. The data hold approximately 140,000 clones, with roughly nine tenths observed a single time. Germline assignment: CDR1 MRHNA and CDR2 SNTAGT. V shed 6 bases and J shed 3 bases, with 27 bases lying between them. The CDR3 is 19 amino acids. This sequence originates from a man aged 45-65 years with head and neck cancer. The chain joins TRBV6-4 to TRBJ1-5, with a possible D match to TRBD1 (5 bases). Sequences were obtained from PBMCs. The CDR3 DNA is TGTGCCAGCAGGCGAGCACTCTATGGGACCGACACTATCAATCAGCCCCAGCATTTT. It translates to CASRRALYGTDTINQPQHF.